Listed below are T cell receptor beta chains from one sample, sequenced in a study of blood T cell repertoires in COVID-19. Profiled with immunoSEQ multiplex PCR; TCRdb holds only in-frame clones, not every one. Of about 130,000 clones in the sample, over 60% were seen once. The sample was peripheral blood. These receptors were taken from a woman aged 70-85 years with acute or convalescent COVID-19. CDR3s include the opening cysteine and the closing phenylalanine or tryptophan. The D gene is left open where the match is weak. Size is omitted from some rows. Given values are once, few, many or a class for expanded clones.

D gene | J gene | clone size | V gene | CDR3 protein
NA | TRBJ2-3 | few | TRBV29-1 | CSVLGGVFAADTQYF
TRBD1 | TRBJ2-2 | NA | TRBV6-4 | CASRTGGTGTGELFF
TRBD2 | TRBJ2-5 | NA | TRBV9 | CASSEAGTIKETQYF
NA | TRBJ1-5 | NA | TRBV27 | CASSFQYGNQPQHF
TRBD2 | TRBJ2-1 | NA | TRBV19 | CASSNSGGAYNEQFF
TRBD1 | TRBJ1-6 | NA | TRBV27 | CASSYSGTGGPPLHF
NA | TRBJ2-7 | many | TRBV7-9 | CASSPAGGRNSYEQYF
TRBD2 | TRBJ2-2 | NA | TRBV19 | CAATRTSGTTGELFF
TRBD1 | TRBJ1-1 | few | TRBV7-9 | CASSATGFNTEAFF
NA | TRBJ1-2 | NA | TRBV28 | CASSFGQNYGYTF
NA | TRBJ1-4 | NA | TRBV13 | CASSSRHDEKLFF
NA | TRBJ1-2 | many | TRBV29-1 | CSVGTGGYGYTF
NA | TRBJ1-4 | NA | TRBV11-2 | CASSFSSATNEKLFF
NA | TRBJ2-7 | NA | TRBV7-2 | CASSLGLSGYEQYF
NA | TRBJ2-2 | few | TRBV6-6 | CASNPGSNTGELFF
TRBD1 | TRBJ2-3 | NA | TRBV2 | CASLDREMEDTQYF
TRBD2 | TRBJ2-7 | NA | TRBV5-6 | CASSAGLAGVGQYF
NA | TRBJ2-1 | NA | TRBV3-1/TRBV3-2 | CASSPPTREQFF
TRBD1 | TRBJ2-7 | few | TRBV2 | CASSDPNGQGETYEQYF
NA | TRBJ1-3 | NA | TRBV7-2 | CASSEAGYSSGNTIYF
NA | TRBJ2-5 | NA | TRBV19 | CASSIKGGVALKTQYF
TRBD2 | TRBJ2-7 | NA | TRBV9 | CASSPHSGNSYEQYF
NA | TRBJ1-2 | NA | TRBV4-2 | CASSQDRVRAGYTF
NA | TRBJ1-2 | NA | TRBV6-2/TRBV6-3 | CASSETGLGYTF
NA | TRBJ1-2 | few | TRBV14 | CASSHDKGVGYTF
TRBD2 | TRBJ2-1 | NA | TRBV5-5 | CASSPPGRGGFEQFF
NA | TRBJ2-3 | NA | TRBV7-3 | CASSPTWAWTDTQYF
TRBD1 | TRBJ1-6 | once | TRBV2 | CASRGQGDSPLHF
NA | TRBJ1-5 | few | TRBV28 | CASSLGPRPQHF
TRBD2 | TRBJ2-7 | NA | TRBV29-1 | CSASGLAGSSYEQYF
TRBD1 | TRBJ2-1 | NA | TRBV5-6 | CASSYPTGGGGNEQFF
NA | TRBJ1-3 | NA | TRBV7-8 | CASSLAGLNTIYF
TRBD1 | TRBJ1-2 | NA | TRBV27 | CASSFRDRGFYGYTF
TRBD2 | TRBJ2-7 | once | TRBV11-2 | CASSLEETSYYEQYF
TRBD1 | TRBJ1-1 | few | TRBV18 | CASSPQQGASAEAFF
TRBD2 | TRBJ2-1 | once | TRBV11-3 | CASSLRRGRNRNEQFF
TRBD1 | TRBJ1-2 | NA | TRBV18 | CASSPEGAGGYTF
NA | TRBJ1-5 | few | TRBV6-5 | CASSYQGGQPQHF
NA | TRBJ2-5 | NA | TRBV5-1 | CASSEQETQYF
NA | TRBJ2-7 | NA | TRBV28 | CASSTQGYEQYF
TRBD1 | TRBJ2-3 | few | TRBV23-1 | CASSSQGAEDTQYF
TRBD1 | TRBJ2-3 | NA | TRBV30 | CAWSLVGQITDTQYF
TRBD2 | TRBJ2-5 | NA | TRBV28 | CASSPQLAGDQETQYF
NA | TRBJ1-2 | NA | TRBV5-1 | CASNLEGGSYGYTF
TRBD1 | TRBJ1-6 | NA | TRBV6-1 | CASSEARTGGVPLHF
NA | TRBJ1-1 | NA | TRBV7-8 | CASSFALNTEAFF
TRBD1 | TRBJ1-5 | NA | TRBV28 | CASRLGGPNQPQHF
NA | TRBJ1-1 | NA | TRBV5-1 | CASSLYQGIMSEAFF
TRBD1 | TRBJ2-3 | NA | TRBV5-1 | CASRPQGVRGDTQYF
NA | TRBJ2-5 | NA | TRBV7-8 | CASSPPGGLETQYF
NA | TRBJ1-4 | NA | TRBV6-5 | CASNQGTNEKLFF
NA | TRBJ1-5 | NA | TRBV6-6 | CASSYEAGRTQPQHF
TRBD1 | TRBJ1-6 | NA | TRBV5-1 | CASKLPGTGNSPLHF
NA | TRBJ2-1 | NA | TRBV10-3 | CAIQGSTNEQFF
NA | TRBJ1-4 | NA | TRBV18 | CASSPLRRPNEKLFF
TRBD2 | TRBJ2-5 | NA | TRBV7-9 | CASSLRGGWEETQYF
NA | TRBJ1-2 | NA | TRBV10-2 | CASSESGFGNYGYTF
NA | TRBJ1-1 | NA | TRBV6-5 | CASRPQSDVSEAFF
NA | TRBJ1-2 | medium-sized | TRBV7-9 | CASSDRQGYTF
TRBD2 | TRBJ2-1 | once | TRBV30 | CAWSKKGLADNEQFF